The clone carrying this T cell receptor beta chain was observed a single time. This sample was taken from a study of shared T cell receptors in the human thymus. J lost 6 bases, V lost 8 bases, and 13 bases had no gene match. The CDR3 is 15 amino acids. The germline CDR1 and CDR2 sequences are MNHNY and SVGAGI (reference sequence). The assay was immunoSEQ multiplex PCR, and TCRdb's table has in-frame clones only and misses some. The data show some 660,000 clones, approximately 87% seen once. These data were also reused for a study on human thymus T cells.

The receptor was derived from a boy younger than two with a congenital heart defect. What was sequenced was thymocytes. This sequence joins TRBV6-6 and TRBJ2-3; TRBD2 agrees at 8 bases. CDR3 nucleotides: TGTGCCAGCCTCTCTCAGCGGGAGAAACCGGATACGCAGTATTTT. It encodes CASLSQREKPDTQYF.